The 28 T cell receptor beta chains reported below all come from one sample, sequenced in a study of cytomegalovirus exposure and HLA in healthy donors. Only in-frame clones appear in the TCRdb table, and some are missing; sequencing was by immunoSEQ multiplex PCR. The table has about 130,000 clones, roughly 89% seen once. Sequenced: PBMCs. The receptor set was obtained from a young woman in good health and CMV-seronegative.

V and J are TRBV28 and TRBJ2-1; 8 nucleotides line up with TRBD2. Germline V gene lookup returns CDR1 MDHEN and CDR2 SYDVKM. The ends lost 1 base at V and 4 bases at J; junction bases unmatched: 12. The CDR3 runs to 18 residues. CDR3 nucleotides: TGTGCCAGCAGTTTATCCAGCGGGGGACTTGCAGGGTACAATGAGCAGTTCTTC. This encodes CASSLSSGGLAGYNEQFF.

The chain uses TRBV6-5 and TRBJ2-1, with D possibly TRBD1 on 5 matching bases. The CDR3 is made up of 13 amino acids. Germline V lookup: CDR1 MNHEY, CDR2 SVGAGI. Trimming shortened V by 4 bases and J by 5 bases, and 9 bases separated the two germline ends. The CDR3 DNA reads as TGTGCCAGCAGTTCGACAGAAGACAATGAGCAGTTCTTC. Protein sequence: CASSSTEDNEQFF.

CDR3 in DNA: TGTGCCAGCAGTGCCCGGTCGGGGGTAGGAACTGAAGCTTTCTTT. It codes for CASSARSGVGTEAFF. The J gene is TRBJ1-1, the V gene TRBV2; perhaps TRBD1 as D (5 bases). CDR3 size: 15 residues. Trimming stripped 4 bases from V and 5 bases from J, with 17 bases between. Germline V gives CDR1 SNHLY, CDR2 FYNNEI.

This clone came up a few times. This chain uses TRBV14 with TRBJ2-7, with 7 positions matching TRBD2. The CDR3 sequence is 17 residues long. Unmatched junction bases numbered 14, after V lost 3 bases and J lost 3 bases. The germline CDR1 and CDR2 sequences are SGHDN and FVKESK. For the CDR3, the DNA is TGTGCCAGCAGCCAGGGGGTTAGCGGGTTGCGTCTCTACGAGCAGTACTTC. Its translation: CASSQGVSGLRLYEQYF.

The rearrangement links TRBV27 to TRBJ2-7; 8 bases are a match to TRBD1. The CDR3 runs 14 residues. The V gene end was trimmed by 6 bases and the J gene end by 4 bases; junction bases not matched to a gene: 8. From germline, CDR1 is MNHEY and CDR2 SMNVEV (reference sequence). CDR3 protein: CASREAGGFYEQYV. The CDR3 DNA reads TGTGCCAGCAGGGAGGCAGGGGGCTTTTACGAGCAGTACGTC.

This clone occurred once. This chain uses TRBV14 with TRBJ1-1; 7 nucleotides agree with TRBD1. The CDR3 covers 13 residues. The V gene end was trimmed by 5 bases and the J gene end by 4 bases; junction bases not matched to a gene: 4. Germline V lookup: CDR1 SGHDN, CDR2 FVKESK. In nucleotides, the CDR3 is TGTGCCAGCAGCGAGGACAGGTCCACTGAAGCTTTCTTT. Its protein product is CASSEDRSTEAFF.

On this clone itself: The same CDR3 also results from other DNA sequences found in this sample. The CDR3: CASSSRTGAYNEQFF. As DNA, the CDR3 is TGTGCCAGCAGTTCTCGGACAGGGGCCTACAATGAGCAGTTCTTC. The chain joins TRBV27 to TRBJ2-1, with 9 bases lining up with TRBD1. The germline gives CDR1 MNHEY, CDR2 SMNVEV (reference sequence). CDR3 length: 15 amino acids. Unmatched junction bases numbered 3, after V lost 4 bases and J lost 2 bases.

CDR3: CASSIGEGGSYEQYF. The CDR3 DNA sequence: TGTGCCAGTAGTATTGGGGAGGGCGGTTCCTACGAGCAGTACTTC. The chain couples TRBV19 to TRBJ2-7, with TRBD2 matching 7 bases. V lost 3 bases to trimming and J lost 1 base; unmatched junction nucleotides: 6. CDR3 size: 15 residues. Germline CDR1 and CDR2: LNHDA and SQIVND (reference sequence). The full variable domain, in which reference TRBV19 and TRBJ2-7 provide the parts outside the CDR3, is DGGITQSPKYLFRKEGQNVTLSCEQNLNHDAMYWYRQDPGQGLRLIYYSQIVNDFQKGDIAEGYSVSREKKESFPLTVTSAQKNPTAFYLCASSIGEGGSYEQYFGPGTRLTVT.

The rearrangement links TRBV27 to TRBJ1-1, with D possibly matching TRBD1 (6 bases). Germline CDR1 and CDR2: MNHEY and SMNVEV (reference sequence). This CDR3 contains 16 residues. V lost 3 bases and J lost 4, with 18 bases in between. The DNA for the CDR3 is TGTGCCAGCAGTTTTGGGACGGGGGGGGCCGGCACTGAAGCTTTCTTT. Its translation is CASSFGTGGAGTEAFF.

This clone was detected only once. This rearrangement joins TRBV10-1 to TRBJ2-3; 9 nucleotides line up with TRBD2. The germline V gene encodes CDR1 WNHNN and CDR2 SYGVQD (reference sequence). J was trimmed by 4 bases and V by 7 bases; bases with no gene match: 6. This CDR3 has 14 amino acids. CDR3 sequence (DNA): TGCGCCAGCAATCCGGGACTAGCACCAGATACGCAGTATTTT. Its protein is CASNPGLAPDTQYF.

This chain's CDR3 is CAWSNGVGNQPQHF. CDR3 DNA: TGTGCCTGGAGTAACGGGGTCGGCAATCAGCCCCAGCATTTT. The rearrangement uses TRBV30 and TRBJ1-5, with no clear D. V shed 2 bases and J shed 2 bases, with 10 bases lying between them. The CDR3 length is 14 residues. Germline CDR1 is GTSNPN and CDR2 is SVGIG (reference sequence).

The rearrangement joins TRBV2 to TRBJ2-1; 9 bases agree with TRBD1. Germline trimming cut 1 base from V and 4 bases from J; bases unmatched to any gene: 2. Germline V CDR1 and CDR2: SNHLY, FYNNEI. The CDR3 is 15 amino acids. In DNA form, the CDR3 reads TGTGCCAGCAGTGAAGAACAGGGGGCTTACAATGAGCAGTTCTTC. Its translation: CASSEEQGAYNEQFF.

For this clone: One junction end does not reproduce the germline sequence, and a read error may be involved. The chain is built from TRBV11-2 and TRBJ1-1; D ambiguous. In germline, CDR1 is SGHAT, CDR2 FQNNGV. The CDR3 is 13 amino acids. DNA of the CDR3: TGTGCCAGCAGCTTTATCGACACTCCAAGTATTTTTTTT. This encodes CASSFIDTPSIFF.

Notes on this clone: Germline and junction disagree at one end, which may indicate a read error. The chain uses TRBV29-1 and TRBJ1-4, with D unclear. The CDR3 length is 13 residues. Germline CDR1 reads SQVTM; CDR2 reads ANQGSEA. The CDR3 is CSVVGQPNDKLFF. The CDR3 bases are TGCAGCGTTGTGGGCCAGCCTAATGACAAACTGTTTTTT.

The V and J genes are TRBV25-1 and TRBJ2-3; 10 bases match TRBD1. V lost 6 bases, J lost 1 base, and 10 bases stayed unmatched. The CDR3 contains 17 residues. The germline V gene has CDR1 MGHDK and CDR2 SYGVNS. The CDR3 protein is CASRNNPGTGGTDTQYF. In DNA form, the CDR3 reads TGTGCCAGCAGAAATAATCCCGGGACAGGGGGCACAGATACGCAGTATTTT. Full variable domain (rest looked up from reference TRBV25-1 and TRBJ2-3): EADIYQTPRYLVIGTGKKITLECSQTMGHDKMYWYQQDPGMELHLIHYSYGVNSTEKGDLSSESTVSRIRTEHFPLTLESARPSHTSQYLCASRNNPGTGGTDTQYFGPGTRLTVL.

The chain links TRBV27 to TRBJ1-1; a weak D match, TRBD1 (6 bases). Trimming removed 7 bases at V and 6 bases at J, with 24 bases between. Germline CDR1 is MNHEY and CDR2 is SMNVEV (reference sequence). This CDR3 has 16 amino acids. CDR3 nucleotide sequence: TGTGCCAGCACCGGGGGGCAGGGGCGGAGGTATGCTGAAGCTTTCTTT. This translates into CASTGGQGRRYAEAFF.

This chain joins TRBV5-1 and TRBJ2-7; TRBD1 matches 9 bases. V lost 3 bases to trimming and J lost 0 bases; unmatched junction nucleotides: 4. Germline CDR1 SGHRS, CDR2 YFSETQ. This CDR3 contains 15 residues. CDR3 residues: CASSSGTGSSYEQYF. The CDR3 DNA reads TGCGCCAGCAGCTCCGGGACAGGGAGCTCCTACGAGCAGTACTTC.

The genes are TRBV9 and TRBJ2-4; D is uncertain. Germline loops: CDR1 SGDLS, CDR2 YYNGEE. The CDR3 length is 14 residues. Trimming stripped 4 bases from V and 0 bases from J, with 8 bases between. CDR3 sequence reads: CASSPHIAKNIQYF. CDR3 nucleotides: TGTGCCAGCAGCCCACACATAGCCAAAAACATTCAGTACTTC.

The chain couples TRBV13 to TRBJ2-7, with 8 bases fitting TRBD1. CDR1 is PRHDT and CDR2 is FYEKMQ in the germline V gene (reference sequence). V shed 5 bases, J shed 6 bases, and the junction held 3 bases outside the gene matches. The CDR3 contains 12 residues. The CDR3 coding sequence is TGTGCCAGCAGCAGACAGGGGTCCGAGCAGTACGTC. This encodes CASSRQGSEQYV.

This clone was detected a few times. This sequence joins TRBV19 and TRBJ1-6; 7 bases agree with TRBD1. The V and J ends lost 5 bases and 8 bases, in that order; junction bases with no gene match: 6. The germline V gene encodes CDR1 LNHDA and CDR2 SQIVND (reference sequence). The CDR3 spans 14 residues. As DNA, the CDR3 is TGTGCCAGTAGTGAAGACAGGGACCATTCACCCCTCCACTTT. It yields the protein CASSEDRDHSPLHF.

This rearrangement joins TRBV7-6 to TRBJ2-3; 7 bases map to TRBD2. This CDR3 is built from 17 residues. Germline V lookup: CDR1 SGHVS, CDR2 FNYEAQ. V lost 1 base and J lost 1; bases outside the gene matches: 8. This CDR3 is CASSLGGGGKGTDTQYF. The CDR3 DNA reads TGTGCCAGCAGCTTAGGGGGCGGGGGAAAAGGCACAGATACGCAGTATTTT.

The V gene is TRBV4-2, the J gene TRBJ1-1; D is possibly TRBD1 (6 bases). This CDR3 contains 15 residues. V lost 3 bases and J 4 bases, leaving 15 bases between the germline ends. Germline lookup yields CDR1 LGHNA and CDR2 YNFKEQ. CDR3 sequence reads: CASSHPGQLLTEAFF. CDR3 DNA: TGTGCCAGCAGCCATCCAGGACAGCTTCTCACTGAAGCTTTCTTT.

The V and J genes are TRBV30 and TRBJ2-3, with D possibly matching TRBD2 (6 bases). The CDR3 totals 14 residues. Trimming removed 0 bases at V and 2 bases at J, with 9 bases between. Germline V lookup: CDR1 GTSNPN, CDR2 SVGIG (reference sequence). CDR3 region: CAWSVRENTDTQYF. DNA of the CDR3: TGTGCCTGGAGTGTACGGGAGAACACAGATACGCAGTATTTT.

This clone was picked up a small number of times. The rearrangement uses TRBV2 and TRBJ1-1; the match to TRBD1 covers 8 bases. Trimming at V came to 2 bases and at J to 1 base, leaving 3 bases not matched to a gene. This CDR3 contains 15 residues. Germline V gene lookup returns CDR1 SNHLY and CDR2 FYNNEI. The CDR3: CASSETGQGNTEAFF. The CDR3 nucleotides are TGTGCCAGCAGTGAAACCGGACAGGGGAACACTGAAGCTTTCTTT.

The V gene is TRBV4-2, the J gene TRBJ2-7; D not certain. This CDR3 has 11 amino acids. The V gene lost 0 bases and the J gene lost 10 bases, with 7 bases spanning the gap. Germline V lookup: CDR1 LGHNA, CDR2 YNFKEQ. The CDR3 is CASSQDGSQYF. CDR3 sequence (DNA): TGTGCCAGCAGCCAAGACGGGTCCCAGTACTTC.

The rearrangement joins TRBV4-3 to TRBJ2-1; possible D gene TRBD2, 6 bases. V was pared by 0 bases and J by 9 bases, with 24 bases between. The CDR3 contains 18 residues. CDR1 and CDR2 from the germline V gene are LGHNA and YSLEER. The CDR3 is CASSQDLRGYGVWIEQFF. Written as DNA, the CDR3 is TGCGCCAGCAGCCAAGATCTTCGGGGGTATGGCGTTTGGATTGAGCAGTTCTTC.

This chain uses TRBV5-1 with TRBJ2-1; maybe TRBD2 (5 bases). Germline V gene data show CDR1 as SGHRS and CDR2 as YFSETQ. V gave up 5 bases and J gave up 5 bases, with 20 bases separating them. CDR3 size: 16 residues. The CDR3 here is CASRLLSRASHNEQFF. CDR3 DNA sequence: TGCGCCAGCAGATTATTATCCCGCGCTAGCCACAATGAGCAGTTCTTC. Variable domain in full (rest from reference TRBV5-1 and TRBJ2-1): KAGVTQTPRYLIKTRGQQVTLSCSPISGHRSVSWYQQTPGQGLQFLFEYFSETQRNKGNFPGRFSGRQFSNSRSEMNVSTLELGDSALYLCASRLLSRASHNEQFFGPGTRLTVL.

CDR3 nucleotide sequence: TGTGCCTGGAGTGGACAGAATAGCAATCAGCCCCAGCATTTT. Translated, it gives CAWSGQNSNQPQHF. This sequence joins TRBV30 and TRBJ1-5, with D possibly TRBD1 on 5 matching bases. Trimming removed 1 base from V and 0 bases from J, with 7 bases in between. CDR1 is GTSNPN and CDR2 is SVGIG in the germline V gene (reference sequence). The CDR3 totals 14 residues.